A single T cell receptor beta chain is shown here with its context. Its target antigen remains unknown. No base quality values were provided; no much bigger clone lies one nucleotide off. The time point label for this specimen denotes: baseline before first vaccination. Vaccinee samples were obtained from the UK trials COV001 and COV002, which included a single-blind randomized controlled phase 2/3 trial of AZD1222 (ChAdOx1 nCoV-19) in healthy adults. For TCRbeta chain sequencing, PBMC samples were collected from trial participants at day 0 and at day 28 after the second dose. This specimen belongs to a study of T cell responses to AZD1222 COVID-19 vaccine (dated by TCRdb to the early 2020s). As for the study more broadly: AZD1222 recipients given second doses at about 4 weeks or at about 12 weeks were pooled, since spike-specific TCR depth and breadth were not found to differ between the two schedules. TCR sequencing was performed for 230 to 250 trial participants, of whom about 200 were given two doses of AZD1222 and approximately 25 were given two doses of MenACWY control vaccine. Trial participants were enrolled by age into subgroups of 18-55, 56-69 and 70-plus years, and around 150, 28 and 57 TCR-sequenced participants, respectively, were included in these subgroups.

General study outcomes and caveats: Only five or six AZD1222 recipients were SARS-CoV-2 seropositive at baseline, limiting conclusions about previously exposed vaccinees. Nearly half of unique spike-specific TCRs reportedly recognized epitopes outside regions mutated in the B.1.351 and B.1.1.7 variants. No day 14 peak-response samples were available, so repertoires were characterized only after the peak T cell response. A significant rise in spike-specific TCR breadth and depth was observed after two AZD1222 doses relative to day 0 and relative to MenACWY recipients. Participants were mostly white British and included more females than males, and it was suggested by the authors that clonal diversity may have been underestimated. The 56-69-year group was small, and its depth increase did not reach significance, likely because of low power. Vaccine-associated CD4 TCRs spanned the whole spike protein, with dominant responses in regions 160-218 and 743-854.

Inclusive of the bounding cysteine and phenylalanine, the CDR3 is 15 residues long. Left in the record is the CDR3 DNA by itself, 45 bases read in frame from the first base. Sequences KGHDR (CDR1) and SFDVKD (CDR2) are obtained from the germline V gene. Trimming leaves V shorter by 2 bases and J shorter by 2 bases, with the junction holding 3 bases beyond the gene matches. The CDR3 regions of human TCRbeta chains were analyzed by immunosequencing. The authors' pipeline ran thus. TCRs in the repertoires were compared against a reference library of SARS-CoV-2-specific TCRs that had been generated with the MIRA antigen-specificity platform. Breadth was defined as the fraction of unique TCRs that were SARS-CoV-2-associated, and depth was defined as the fraction of total T cells that were SARS-CoV-2-associated. Using the MIRA data, each spike-specific TCR was assigned both to the spike region to which the TCR was reactive and to a CD4 or CD8 class. Log10-transformed breadth and depth values were compared by one-way ANOVA with Sidak's multiple comparisons tests. Imported from immuneACCESS, the table was reduced by TCRdb to in-frame sequences with V and J called. These copies leave out some clones; in studies compared against another copy, an unresolved V gene accounts for under half, and the cause of the remainder is not known. Clonal size and the V and J genes are those of that table, whereas D and trimming came from the DNA. Present in this sample are about 150,000 clones, around nine tenths of which were seen just once. Approximately 1.8% of the sample rests with the top ten.

Here the chain combines TRBV24-1 and TRBJ1-2; 8 of the junction bases match TRBD1. This sequence originates from an adult in good health. Sequencing used peripheral blood, obtained on day 0 of AZD1222 vaccination. The DNA sequence is as follows: TGTGCCACCAGTGATTCCTGGACAGGGAACTATGGCTACACCTTC. This encodes CATSDSWTGNYGYTF.